One sample yielded the 7 T cell receptor beta chains listed below, sequenced in a study of T cells in Graves' hyperthyroidism and ophthalmopathy. Amplified regions were TCR beta CDR3 sequences from RNA transcripts. Using the HTBI primer set, a first-round RT-PCR was run on the TCR CDR3. Each CDR3 protein is one row after TCRdb ran MiXCR on the multiplex PCR reads. In the table there are 300,000 to 450,000 distinct CDR3 sequences, approximately 15% of which are singletons. Sequencing was done on a sample of blood. These TCRs come from a woman aged 25 to 39 with Graves' ophthalmopathy.

This clonotype was detected a few times. This sequence joins TRBV9 and TRBJ1-4, with D maybe TRBD1 (6 bases). Germline lookup yields CDR1 SGDLS and CDR2 YYNGEE. With 2 bases removed from V and 0 bases from J, the gap between germline ends came to 11 bases. The length of the CDR3 is 16 residues. The CDR3 coding sequence is TGTGCCAGCAGCGTCCGAGGGGGGACAACTAATGAAAAACTGTTTTTT. Its translation is CASSVRGGTTNEKLFF.

This clonotype was seen repeatedly, ten times or more. The chain carries TRBV3-1 and TRBJ1-1, with D maybe TRBD1 (5 bases). CDR1 is LGHDT and CDR2 is YNNKEL in the germline V gene (reference sequence). This CDR3 is built from 17 residues. V shed 0 bases and J shed 4 bases, with 18 bases lying between them. CDR3 DNA: TGTGCCAGCAGCCAAGACAAGTATAGAGGGGAATCCACTGAAGCTTTCTTT. This translates into CASSQDKYRGESTEAFF.

This chain uses TRBV6-1 with TRBJ1-5; D remains unclear. Germline values: CDR1 MNHNS, CDR2 SASEGT. With 5 bases removed from V and 3 bases from J, the gap between germline ends came to 14 bases. The CDR3 has 15 residues. The CDR3 here is CASSRPGESNQPQHF. CDR3 in DNA: TGTGCCAGCAGTCGCCCAGGTGAATCCAATCAGCCCCAGCATTTT.

Concerning this clonotype itself: A read error is possible here, since a much larger clone lies one base away. The chain is built from TRBV20-1 and TRBJ2-1; TRBD1 is a possible D gene (6 bases). The germline V gene encodes CDR1 DFQATT and CDR2 SNEGSKA (reference sequence). The germline V and J ends were trimmed by 0 bases and 10 bases, with 13 bases remaining between them. The CDR3 loop spans 13 amino acids. Here the CDR3 reads CSARDHRVYEQFF. The CDR3 DNA reads TGCAGTGCTAGAGATCACAGGGTCTACGAGCAGTTCTTC.

This clonotype was recorded many times. CDR3 sequence (DNA): TGCAGTGCTAGAGGGAGGGGGGGACTGGGACTTCAAGAGACCCAGTACTTC. It codes for CSARGRGGLGLQETQYF. The chain carries TRBV20-1 and TRBJ2-5; D might be TRBD2 (7 bases). Trimming left V 1 base short and J 2 bases short, with 20 bases between. The CDR3 totals 17 residues. Looked up from germline, CDR1 is DFQATT and CDR2 is SNEGSKA (reference sequence).

This clonotype showed up many times. The CDR3 loop is CASKQGPANTEAFF. The CDR3 DNA is TGTGCCAGCAAACAGGGGCCAGCTAACACTGAAGCTTTCTTT. The rearrangement uses TRBV6-1 and TRBJ1-1, with 7 bases aligning to TRBD1. J was trimmed by 2 bases and V by 7 bases; bases with no gene match: 7. There are 14 residues in the CDR3. The germline V gene encodes CDR1 MNHNS and CDR2 SASEGT.

This clonotype came up many times. The CDR3 DNA is TGCAGTGCTAGGGGCCTCGGCGGGGGGCGCACAGATACGCAGTATTTT. Translating it yields CSARGLGGGRTDTQYF. This chain uses TRBV20-1 with TRBJ2-3; TRBD2 matches 8 bases. From germline, CDR1 is DFQATT and CDR2 SNEGSKA (reference sequence). The CDR3 sequence is 16 residues long. The V and J ends lost 3 bases and 1 base, in that order; junction bases with no gene match: 9.